The following is a T cell receptor (beta chain) sequence with its context. This entry comes from a study of technical replicates of blood from a few donors. This CDR3 is 14 amino acids long. The V gene lost 3 bases and the J gene lost 7 bases, with 12 bases spanning the gap. Germline CDR1 and CDR2: MNHEY and SMNVEV (reference sequence). Measured with immunoSEQ multiplex PCR; TCRdb has only the in-frame clones, and not every one. The repertoire holds around 80,000 clones, 89% seen once, with 0.35% to 0.5% in the top ten. Sequencing input: T cells isolated from PBMCs. The sequence was obtained from a human donor in good health. V and J are TRBV27 and TRBJ1-4, with TRBD1 as a possible D gene (6 bases). The CDR3 nucleotides read TGTGCCAGCAGTTTCAACAGGGTGGGTGAAAAACTGTTTTTT. This sequence encodes CASSFNRVGEKLFF. Together with reference TRBV27 and TRBJ1-4, the CDR3 gives the full variable domain: EAQVTQNPRYLITVTGKKLTVTCSQNMNHEYMSWYRQDPGLGLRQIYYSMNVEVTDKGDVPEGYKVSRKEKRNFPLILESPSPNQTSLYFCASSFNRVGEKLFFGSGTQLSVL.